These T cell receptor beta chains were read from a single sample in a study of blood T cells in healthy people across ages. A single record per CDR3 protein comes from TCRdb applying MiXCR to the 5' RACE reads. The table has approximately 900,000 distinct CDR3 sequences, around 48% seen once. Sequenced sample: blood. The receptors originated from a man between 25 and 39 years old in good health. CDR3s include the opening cysteine and the closing phenylalanine or tryptophan. D genes are given only for firm matches. Size is omitted from some rows. Given values are once, few, many or a class for expanded clones.

>TRBJ1-5|TRBV6-6|TRBD1|few
CASSLVAGGRGNQPQHF
TGTGCCAGCAGTCTCGTTGCAGGGGGGAGAGGCAATCAGCCCCAGCATTTT
>TRBJ1-6|TRBV12-3/TRBV12-4|TRBD1|.
CASSTTGDNSPLHF
TGTGCCAGCAGCACCACAGGGGATAATTCACCCCTCCACTTT
>TRBJ2-7|TRBV7-2|.|.
CASSSGNPYEQYF
TGTGCCAGCAGCTCAGGGAATCCCTACGAGCAGTACTTC
>TRBJ1-2|TRBV12-3/TRBV12-4|.|few
CASRRGFNYGYTF
TGTGCCAGCAGGAGAGGGTTTAACTATGGCTACACCTTC
>TRBJ2-5|TRBV2|TRBD2|.
CASRDSGGKQETQYF
TGTGCCAGCAGGGACAGCGGGGGGAAGCAAGAGACCCAGTACTTC
>TRBJ1-1|TRBV5-6|.|.
CASSGISGATPPEAFF
TGTGCCAGCAGCGGTATATCAGGGGCGACGCCACCTGAAGCTTTCTTT
>TRBJ2-1|TRBV6-5|TRBD1|.
CASSAGTGDHNEQFF
TGTGCCAGCAGTGCCGGGACAGGGGACCACAATGAGCAGTTCTTC
>TRBJ1-2|TRBV27|TRBD1|.
CASSLRTGHTYGYTF
TGTGCCAGCAGTTTAAGGACAGGTCACACCTATGGCTACACCTTC
>TRBJ1-2|TRBV7-2|.|.
CASNRDNYGYTF
TGTGCCAGCAACAGGGATAACTATGGCTACACCTTC
>TRBJ2-3|TRBV6-5|.|few
CASSRRGGLTDTQYF
TGTGCCAGCAGTCGCCGAGGGGGGCTGACAGATACGCAGTATTTT